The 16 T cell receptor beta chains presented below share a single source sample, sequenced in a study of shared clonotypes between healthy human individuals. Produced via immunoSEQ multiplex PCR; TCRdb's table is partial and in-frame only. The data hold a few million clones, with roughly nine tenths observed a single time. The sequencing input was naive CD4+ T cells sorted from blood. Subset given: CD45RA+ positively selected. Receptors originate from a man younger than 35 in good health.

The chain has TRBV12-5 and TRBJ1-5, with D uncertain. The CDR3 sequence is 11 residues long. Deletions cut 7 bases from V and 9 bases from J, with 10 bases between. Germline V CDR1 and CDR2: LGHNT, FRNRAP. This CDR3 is CASAWVSPQHF. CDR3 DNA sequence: TGTGCTAGTGCCTGGGTGTCGCCCCAGCATTTT.

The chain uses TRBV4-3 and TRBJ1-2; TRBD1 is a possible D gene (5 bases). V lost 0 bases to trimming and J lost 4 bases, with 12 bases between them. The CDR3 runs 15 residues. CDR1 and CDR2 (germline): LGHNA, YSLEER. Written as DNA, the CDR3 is TGCGCCAGCAGCCAAGATGGGGGGAGCGGCTATGGCTACACCTTC. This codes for CASSQDGGSGYGYTF.

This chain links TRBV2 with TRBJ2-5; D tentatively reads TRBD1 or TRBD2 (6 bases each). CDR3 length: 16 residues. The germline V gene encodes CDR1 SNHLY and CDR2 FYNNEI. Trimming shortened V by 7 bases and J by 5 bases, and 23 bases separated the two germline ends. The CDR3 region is CASIPQVGGAGETQYF. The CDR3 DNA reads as TGTGCCAGCATTCCCCAAGTGGGGGGCGCTGGGGAGACCCAGTACTTC.

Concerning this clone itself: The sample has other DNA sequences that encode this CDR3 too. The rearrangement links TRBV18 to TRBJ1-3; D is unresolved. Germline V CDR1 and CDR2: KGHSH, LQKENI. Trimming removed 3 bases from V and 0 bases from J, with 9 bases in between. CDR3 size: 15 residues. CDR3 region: CASSPPPGSGNTIYF. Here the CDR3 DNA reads TGTGCCAGCTCACCCCCCCCAGGCTCTGGAAACACCATATATTTT.

The CDR3 DNA sequence: TGTGCCAGCACAGGACAGGGCCGCGGCAATCAGCCCCAGCATTTT. As protein: CASTGQGRGNQPQHF. The rearrangement uses TRBV28 and TRBJ1-5; 8 bases are shared with TRBD1. J lost 2 bases, V lost 7 bases, and 7 bases had no gene match. Germline V lookup: CDR1 MDHEN, CDR2 SYDVKM. The CDR3 is 15 amino acids.

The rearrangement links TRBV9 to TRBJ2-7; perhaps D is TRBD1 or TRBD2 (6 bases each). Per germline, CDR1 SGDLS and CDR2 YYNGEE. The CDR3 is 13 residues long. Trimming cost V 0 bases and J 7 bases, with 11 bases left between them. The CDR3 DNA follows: TGTGCCAGCAGCGTAGATCGGGGGCAAGAGCAGTACTTC. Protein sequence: CASSVDRGQEQYF.

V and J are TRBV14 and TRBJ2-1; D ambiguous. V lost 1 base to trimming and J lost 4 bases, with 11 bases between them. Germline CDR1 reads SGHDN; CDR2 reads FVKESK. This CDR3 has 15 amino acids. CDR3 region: CASSQALLGYNEQFF. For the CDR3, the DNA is TGTGCCAGCAGCCAAGCTCTGCTAGGGTACAATGAGCAGTTCTTC. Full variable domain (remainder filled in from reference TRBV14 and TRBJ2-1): EAGVTQFPSHSVIEKGQTVTLRCDPISGHDNLYWYRRVMGKEIKFLLHFVKESKQDESGMPNNRFLAERTGGTYSTLKVQPAELEDSGVYFCASSQALLGYNEQFFGPGTRLTVL.

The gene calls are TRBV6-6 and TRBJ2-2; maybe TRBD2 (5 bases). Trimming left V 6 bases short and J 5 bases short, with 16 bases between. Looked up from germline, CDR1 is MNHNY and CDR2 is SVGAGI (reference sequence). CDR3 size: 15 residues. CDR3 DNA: TGTGCCAGCAGCAGGCGGGCCGAAAGGACCGGGGAGCTGTTTTTT. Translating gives CASSRRAERTGELFF.

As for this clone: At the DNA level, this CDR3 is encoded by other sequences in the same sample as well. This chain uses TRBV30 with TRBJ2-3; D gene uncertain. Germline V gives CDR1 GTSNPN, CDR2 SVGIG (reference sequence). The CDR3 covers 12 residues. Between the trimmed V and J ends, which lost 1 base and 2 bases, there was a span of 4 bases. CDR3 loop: CAWSGNTDTQYF. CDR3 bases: TGTGCCTGGAGTGGGAACACAGATACGCAGTATTTT.

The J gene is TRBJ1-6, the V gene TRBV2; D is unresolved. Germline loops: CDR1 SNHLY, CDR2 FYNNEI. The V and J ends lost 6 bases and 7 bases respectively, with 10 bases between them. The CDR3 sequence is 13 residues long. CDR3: CASRAGLNSPLHF. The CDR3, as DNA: TGTGCCAGCAGGGCAGGACTCAATTCACCCCTCCACTTT.

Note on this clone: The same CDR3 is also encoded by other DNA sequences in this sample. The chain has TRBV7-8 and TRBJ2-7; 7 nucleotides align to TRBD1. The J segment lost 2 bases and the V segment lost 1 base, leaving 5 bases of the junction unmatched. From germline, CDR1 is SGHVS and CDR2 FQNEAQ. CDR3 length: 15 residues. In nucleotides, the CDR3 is TGTGCCAGCAGCTTAGAAGCAGGGGGAGCCTACGAGCAGTACTTC. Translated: CASSLEAGGAYEQYF. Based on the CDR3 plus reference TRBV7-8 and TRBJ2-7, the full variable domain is GAGVSQSPRYKVAKRGQDVALRCDPISGHVSLFWYQQALGQGPEFLTYFQNEAQLDKSGLPSDRFFAERPEGSVSTLKIQRTQQEDSAVYLCASSLEAGGAYEQYFGPGTRLTVT.

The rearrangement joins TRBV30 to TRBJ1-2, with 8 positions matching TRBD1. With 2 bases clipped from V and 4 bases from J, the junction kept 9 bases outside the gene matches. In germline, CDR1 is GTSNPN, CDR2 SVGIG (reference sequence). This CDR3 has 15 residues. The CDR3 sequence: CAWSPNRQGLYGYTF. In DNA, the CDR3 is TGTGCCTGGAGTCCAAACCGACAGGGGCTCTATGGCTACACCTTC.

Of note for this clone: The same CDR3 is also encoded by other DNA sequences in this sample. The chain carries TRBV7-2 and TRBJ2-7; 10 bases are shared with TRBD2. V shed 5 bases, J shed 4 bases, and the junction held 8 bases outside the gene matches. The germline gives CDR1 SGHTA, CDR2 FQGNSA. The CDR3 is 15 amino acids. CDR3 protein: CASSLIAGGSYEQYF. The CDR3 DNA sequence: TGTGCCAGCAGCCTTATAGCGGGGGGCTCTTACGAGCAGTACTTC.

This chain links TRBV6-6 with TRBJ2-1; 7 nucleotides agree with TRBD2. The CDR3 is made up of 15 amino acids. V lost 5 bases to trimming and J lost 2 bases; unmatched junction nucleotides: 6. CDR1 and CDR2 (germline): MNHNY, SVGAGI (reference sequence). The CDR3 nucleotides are TGTGCCAGCAGTAATCTAGCGGCCACCTACAATGAGCAGTTCTTC. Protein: CASSNLAATYNEQFF.

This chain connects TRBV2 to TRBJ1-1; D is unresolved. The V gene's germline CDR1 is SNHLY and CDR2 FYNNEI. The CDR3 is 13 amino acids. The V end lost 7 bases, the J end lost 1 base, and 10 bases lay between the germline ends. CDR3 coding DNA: TGTGCCAGCAATGGAAGGGAGAACACTGAAGCTTTCTTT. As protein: CASNGRENTEAFF. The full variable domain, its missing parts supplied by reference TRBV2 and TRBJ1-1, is EPEVTQTPSHQVTQMGQEVILRCVPISNHLYFYWYRQILGQKVEFLVSFYNNEISEKSEIFDDQFSVERPDGSNFTLKIRSTKLEDSAMYFCASNGRENTEAFFGQGTRLTVV.

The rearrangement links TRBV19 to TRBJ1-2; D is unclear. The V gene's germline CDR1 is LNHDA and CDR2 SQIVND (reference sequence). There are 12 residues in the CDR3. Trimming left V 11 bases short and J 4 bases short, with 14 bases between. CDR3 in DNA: TGTGCCGCCTCAGATTATTCCTATGGCTACACCTTC. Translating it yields CAASDYSYGYTF.